These 17 T cell receptor beta chains originate from one sample sequenced in a study of T cell responses to AZD1222 COVID-19 vaccine. Assay used: immunoSEQ multiplex PCR; TCRdb lists only in-frame clones, some missing. The sample contains fewer than 150,000 clones, about 86% of which appear only once. The specimen was peripheral blood, collected 28 days after the second AZD1222 dose. The receptors come from an adult who received the AZD1222 COVID-19 vaccine.

V is TRBV5-5 and J is TRBJ2-7; D may be TRBD2 (6 bases). There are 15 residues in the CDR3. V lost 1 base, J lost 1 base, and 12 bases lay in between. Germline values: CDR1 SGHKS, CDR2 YYEKEE (reference sequence). CDR3 in amino acids: CASSLLGLRSYEQYF. The CDR3 DNA reads TGTGCCAGCAGCTTGCTGGGACTCCGATCCTACGAGCAGTACTTC.

The V and J genes are TRBV4-2 and TRBJ2-7; D is perhaps TRBD1 or TRBD2 (5 bases each). This CDR3 contains 16 residues. The V gene's germline CDR1 is LGHNA and CDR2 YNFKEQ. Trimming removed 2 bases at V and 0 bases at J, with 14 bases between. The CDR3 DNA reads TGTGCCAGCAGCCAAAAGGGGACCCACGCCTCCTACGAGCAGTACTTC. Translating it yields CASSQKGTHASYEQYF.

The rearrangement links TRBV7-9 to TRBJ1-1; D unresolved. The CDR3 is 14 residues long. Germline CDR1 and CDR2: SEHNR and FQNEAQ (reference sequence). V dropped 8 bases and J dropped 1 base, with 14 bases sitting between them. CDR3 residues: CASGSDLQNTEAFF. CDR3 bases: TGTGCCAGCGGTTCGGACCTTCAGAACACTGAAGCTTTCTTT.

Turning to this clone: This specimen includes other DNA sequences encoding the same CDR3. The gene calls are TRBV5-8 and TRBJ1-4, with D maybe TRBD1 (5 bases). The CDR3 has 15 amino acids. Germline values: CDR1 SGHTS, CDR2 YDEGEE. Trimming removed 4 bases from V and 4 bases from J, with 14 bases in between. Here the CDR3 DNA reads TGTGCCAGCAGCCCCCCGGGGCGGTTTAATGAAAAACTGTTTTTT. Encoded protein: CASSPPGRFNEKLFF.

With respect to this clone: The same CDR3 arises from other DNA sequences in this sample as well. The genes are TRBV5-1 and TRBJ2-5; maybe TRBD2 (6 bases). The CDR3 consists of 14 residues. CDR1 SGHRS and CDR2 YFSETQ come from the germline V gene. With 0 bases removed from V and 2 bases from J, the gap between germline ends came to 8 bases. The CDR3 sequence: CASSLGGGQETQYF. Here the CDR3 DNA reads TGCGCCAGCAGCTTGGGGGGAGGACAAGAGACCCAGTACTTC.

J is TRBJ2-1 and V is TRBV5-1; D remains unclear. V was pared by 1 base and J by 8 bases, with 7 bases between. CDR3 length: 12 amino acids. Germline V gives CDR1 SGHRS, CDR2 YFSETQ. The CDR3 DNA follows: TGCGCCAGCAGCTTGTACAATGATGAGCAGTTCTTC. This encodes CASSLYNDEQFF.

The chain uses TRBV12-3 or TRBV12-4 and TRBJ2-2; a possible D gene is TRBD1 (5 bases). The CDR3 runs 13 residues. V was clipped by 5 bases and J by 4 bases, with 8 bases between them. The CDR3 is CASSPDTTGELFF. The CDR3, as DNA: TGTGCCAGCAGTCCGGACACCACCGGGGAGCTGTTTTTT.

This clone has only one observation. This rearrangement joins TRBV7-9 to TRBJ1-3; TRBD1 is a possible D gene (6 bases). The CDR3 is made up of 14 amino acids. CDR1 is SEHNR and CDR2 is FQNEAQ in the germline V gene (reference sequence). V was trimmed by 11 bases and J by 2 bases, leaving 16 bases between them. The CDR3 reads CAFRQAATGNTIYF. The CDR3 DNA reads as TGTGCCTTTCGACAGGCGGCCACTGGAAACACCATATATTTT.

The chain employs TRBV5-1 and TRBJ1-1; 11 positions match TRBD1. Per germline, CDR1 SGHRS and CDR2 YFSETQ. The length of the CDR3 is 16 residues. Unmatched junction bases numbered 4, after V lost 0 bases and J lost 3 bases. CDR3 DNA: TGCGCCAGCAGCTTGGAAGGGACAGGGGGTCACACTGAAGCTTTCTTT. It translates to CASSLEGTGGHTEAFF.

The CDR3 protein is CASSPGTYYEQYF. CDR3 nucleotides: TGCGCCAGCAGCCCCGGGACTTACTACGAGCAGTACTTC. This sequence joins TRBV4-3 and TRBJ2-7; perhaps TRBD2 as D (6 bases). The CDR3 covers 13 residues. Per the germline V gene, CDR1 is LGHNA and CDR2 is YSLEER. V was clipped by 4 bases and J by 3 bases, with 10 bases between them.

This chain connects TRBV5-1 to TRBJ2-1; 8 bases are a match to TRBD1. Germline values: CDR1 SGHRS, CDR2 YFSETQ. J was trimmed by 5 bases and V by 1 base; bases with no gene match: 8. The CDR3 totals 16 residues. CDR3 nucleotide sequence: TGCGCCAGCAGCTTGTGGACAGGGTCGCTCCACAATGAGCAGTTCTTC. Amino acid sequence: CASSLWTGSLHNEQFF.

The chain uses TRBV4-3 and TRBJ2-3; maybe TRBD1 (5 bases). Deletions cut 0 bases from V and 1 base from J, with 8 bases between. CDR3 length: 15 amino acids. Germline CDR1 LGHNA, CDR2 YSLEER. CDR3 sequence reads: CASSQDREGTDTQYF. In nucleotides, the CDR3 is TGCGCCAGCAGCCAAGACAGGGAAGGCACAGATACGCAGTATTTT.

The V and J genes are TRBV11-2 and TRBJ2-3; possible D gene TRBD2, 5 bases. The V end lost 1 base, the J end lost 7 bases, and 6 bases lay between the germline ends. This CDR3 has 12 residues. Germline CDR1 reads SGHAT; CDR2 reads FQNNGV. The CDR3 DNA is TGTGCCAGCAGCTTAGCCGGGAATACGCAGTATTTT. This gives the protein CASSLAGNTQYF.

The chain joins TRBV9 to TRBJ2-1, with D uncertain. This CDR3 has 12 amino acids. The germline V gene has CDR1 SGDLS and CDR2 YYNGEE. V shed 3 bases and J shed 5 bases, with 6 bases lying between them. CDR3 loop: CASSGSDNEQFF. The CDR3 nucleotides read TGTGCCAGCAGCGGCTCTGACAATGAGCAGTTCTTC.

This clone was detected once. J is TRBJ2-3 and V is TRBV5-4; D might be TRBD1 (5 bases). The germline CDR1 and CDR2 sequences are SGHNT and YYREEE (reference sequence). Trimming removed 4 bases from V and 1 base from J, with 10 bases in between. The CDR3 loop spans 14 amino acids. CDR3 protein: CASSDVGRTDTQYF. Written as DNA, the CDR3 is TGTGCCAGCAGCGACGTGGGGCGCACAGATACGCAGTATTTT.

This rearrangement joins TRBV7-6 to TRBJ1-2, with TRBD1 matching 7 bases. The CDR3 is 15 residues long. Germline V lookup: CDR1 SGHVS, CDR2 FNYEAQ. V dropped 5 bases and J dropped 8; count of bases not matched to a gene: 14. The CDR3 DNA is TGTGCCAGCAGCCCCCGGACAGGAGGTTTGAACGGCTACACCTTC. The encoded protein is CASSPRTGGLNGYTF.

The rearrangement links TRBV19 to TRBJ1-5, with a possible D match to TRBD1 (5 bases). Germline V lookup: CDR1 LNHDA, CDR2 SQIVND (reference sequence). The CDR3 has 13 residues. V lost 5 bases and J lost 5, with 10 bases in between. The CDR3 nucleotides read TGTGCCAGTAGTCCGGGACTTTATCAGCCCCAGCATTTT. Translation: CASSPGLYQPQHF. Full variable domain (remainder filled in from reference TRBV19 and TRBJ1-5): DGGITQSPKYLFRKEGQNVTLSCEQNLNHDAMYWYRQDPGQGLRLIYYSQIVNDFQKGDIAEGYSVSREKKESFPLTVTSAQKNPTAFYLCASSPGLYQPQHFGDGTRLSIL.